These T cell receptor beta chains were read from a single sample in a study of regulatory T cells in long-lasting Graves disease. TCRdb called the multiplex PCR reads again in MiXCR, with one record for every CDR3 protein. The repertoire holds 400,000 to 500,000 distinct CDR3 sequences, with roughly 20% as singletons. Sample: peripheral blood mononuclear cells (PBMCs), taken when the disease was refractory, from a patient treated with antithyroid drugs. Every receptor here comes from a female donor with Graves disease. Both conserved end residues are part of each CDR3. Each record gives: CDR3 protein, CDR3 DNA, J gene, V gene, D gene, clone size. A D gene is named only where the DNA matches it firmly. Not every row has a clone size; where given, it reads once, few, many or a size class.

CDR3 protein: CASSQGDERGNGYTF
CDR3 DNA: TGTGCCAGCAGCCAAGGGGACGAAAGAGGGAATGGCTACACCTTC
J gene: TRBJ1-2
V gene: TRBV3-1
D gene: .
clone size: .

CDR3 protein: CASSFGVVNTEAFF
CDR3 DNA: TGTGCCAGCAGTTTCGGGGTTGTGAACACTGAAGCTTTCTTT
J gene: TRBJ1-1
V gene: TRBV27
D gene: .
clone size: many

CDR3 protein: CASSLAGRDGEQYF
CDR3 DNA: TGTGCCAGCAGCTTAGCGGGAAGGGACGGAGAGCAGTACTTC
J gene: TRBJ2-7
V gene: TRBV7-6
D gene: .
clone size: many

CDR3 protein: CASSVVLAGVTDTQYF
CDR3 DNA: TGTGCCAGCAGCGTCGTGCTAGCGGGAGTCACAGATACGCAGTATTTT
J gene: TRBJ2-3
V gene: TRBV2
D gene: TRBD2
clone size: few

CDR3 protein: CASSETRGLGTEAFF
CDR3 DNA: TGTGCCAGCAGTGAAACCAGGGGACTGGGCACTGAAGCTTTCTTT
J gene: TRBJ1-1
V gene: TRBV6-1
D gene: .
clone size: many

CDR3 protein: CSAYYTTMVSGGAQNIQYF
CDR3 DNA: TGCAGTGCTTACTATACGACTATGGTATCTGGGGGAGCCCAAAACATTCAGTACTTC
J gene: TRBJ2-4
V gene: TRBV20-1
D gene: .
clone size: many

CDR3 protein: CASIAGASYNEQFF
CDR3 DNA: TGTGCCAGCATCGCGGGGGCATCCTACAATGAGCAGTTCTTC
J gene: TRBJ2-1
V gene: TRBV6-2/TRBV6-3
D gene: .
clone size: few

CDR3 protein: CASSWERSSNTEAFF
CDR3 DNA: TGTGCCAGCAGCTGGGAACGAAGCTCGAACACTGAAGCTTTCTTT
J gene: TRBJ1-1
V gene: TRBV5-4
D gene: .
clone size: .

CDR3 protein: CASSLRAVLSGYTF
CDR3 DNA: TGCGCCAGCAGCCTACGGGCGGTTTTATCTGGCTACACCTTC
J gene: TRBJ1-2
V gene: TRBV4-1
D gene: .
clone size: .

CDR3 protein: CASSLEKTGNTEAFF
CDR3 DNA: TGTGCCAGCAGCTTAGAGAAGACAGGGAACACTGAAGCTTTCTTT
J gene: TRBJ1-1
V gene: TRBV7-2
D gene: .
clone size: many

CDR3 protein: CATSEPGQGVAEAFF
CDR3 DNA: TGTGCCACCAGTGAACCGGGACAGGGGGTCGCTGAAGCTTTCTTT
J gene: TRBJ1-1
V gene: TRBV24-1
D gene: TRBD1
clone size: .

CDR3 protein: CSADNLQAIYGYTF
CDR3 DNA: TGCAGTGCAGATAATTTACAGGCGATCTATGGCTACACCTTC
J gene: TRBJ1-2
V gene: TRBV20-1
D gene: .
clone size: many

CDR3 protein: CASSPGTATNEKLFF
CDR3 DNA: TGCGCCAGCAGCCCCGGGACAGCAACTAATGAAAAACTGTTTTTT
J gene: TRBJ1-4
V gene: TRBV4-3
D gene: TRBD1
clone size: many

CDR3 protein: CASRERASGSWSTGELFF
CDR3 DNA: TGTGCCAGCCGCGAAAGGGCTAGCGGGAGTTGGTCCACCGGGGAGCTGTTTTTT
J gene: TRBJ2-2
V gene: TRBV6-4
D gene: TRBD2
clone size: .

CDR3 protein: CAWTYRANVPTF
CDR3 DNA: TGTGCCTGGACGTATAGGGCCAACGTCCCGACTTTC
J gene: TRBJ2-6
V gene: TRBV30
D gene: .
clone size: many

CDR3 protein: CASSHGQGGSRSSYEQYF
CDR3 DNA: TGTGCCAGCTCACACGGTCAAGGAGGGTCACGTTCCTCCTACGAGCAGTACTTC
J gene: TRBJ2-7
V gene: TRBV18
D gene: .
clone size: few

CDR3 protein: CASSLWVATWREGTQYF
CDR3 DNA: TGTGCCAGCAGCTTGTGGGTTGCGACGTGGCGGGAGGGGACCCAGTACTTC
J gene: TRBJ2-5
V gene: TRBV5-6
D gene: TRBD2
clone size: .

CDR3 protein: CSAPTASSYEQYF
CDR3 DNA: TGCAGTGCCCCAACGGCATCCTCCTACGAGCAGTACTTC
J gene: TRBJ2-7
V gene: TRBV20-1
D gene: .
clone size: .

CDR3 protein: CSASSDQETQYF
CDR3 DNA: TGCAGTGCCTCTAGCGATCAAGAGACCCAGTACTTC
J gene: TRBJ2-5
V gene: TRBV20-1
D gene: .
clone size: many

CDR3 protein: CASSLWSGGETQYF
CDR3 DNA: TGCGCCAGCAGCTTGTGGAGCGGGGGGGAGACCCAGTACTTC
J gene: TRBJ2-5
V gene: TRBV5-1
D gene: TRBD2
clone size: .

CDR3 protein: CATSDPTVDTGELFF
CDR3 DNA: TGTGCCACCAGTGACCCGACAGTCGACACCGGGGAGCTGTTTTTT
J gene: TRBJ2-2
V gene: TRBV24-1
D gene: .
clone size: .

CDR3 protein: CAIPQRSGELFF
CDR3 DNA: TGTGCCATCCCTCAGAGGTCTGGGGAGCTGTTTTTT
J gene: TRBJ2-2
V gene: TRBV2
D gene: .
clone size: many

CDR3 protein: CATSAGSNQPQHF
CDR3 DNA: TGTGCCACCAGTGCGGGTAGCAATCAGCCCCAGCATTTT
J gene: TRBJ1-5
V gene: TRBV24-1
D gene: .
clone size: many

CDR3 protein: CAFQGFNEKLFF
CDR3 DNA: TGTGCCTTCCAGGGGTTTAATGAAAAACTGTTTTTT
J gene: TRBJ1-4
V gene: TRBV30
D gene: .
clone size: .

CDR3 protein: CASSSLVGNEQFF
CDR3 DNA: TGTGCCAGCAGCTCCTTAGTGGGTAATGAGCAGTTCTTC
J gene: TRBJ2-1
V gene: TRBV27
D gene: .
clone size: .

CDR3 protein: CASSRTGFGSPLHF
CDR3 DNA: TGTGCCAGCAGCCGAACAGGGTTCGGTTCACCCCTCCACTTT
J gene: TRBJ1-6
V gene: TRBV13
D gene: .
clone size: .

CDR3 protein: CSAPYRVLEQYF
CDR3 DNA: TGCAGTGCTCCTTACAGGGTACTCGAGCAGTACTTC
J gene: TRBJ2-7
V gene: TRBV20-1
D gene: .
clone size: .

CDR3 protein: CASSPRRQGISGANVLTF
CDR3 DNA: TGTGCCAGTAGCCCTAGGAGACAGGGTATCTCTGGGGCCAACGTCCTGACTTTC
J gene: TRBJ2-6
V gene: TRBV19
D gene: TRBD1
clone size: .

CDR3 protein: CSVESGTGPNYGYTF
CDR3 DNA: TGCAGCGTTGAGTCTGGGACAGGACCTAACTATGGCTACACCTTC
J gene: TRBJ1-2
V gene: TRBV29-1
D gene: TRBD1
clone size: .

CDR3 protein: CASRGAGGPEETQYF
CDR3 DNA: TGTGCCAGCAGGGGAGCGGGAGGGCCAGAGGAGACCCAGTACTTC
J gene: TRBJ2-5
V gene: TRBV28
D gene: TRBD2
clone size: once

CDR3 protein: CASSLYTGYEQYF
CDR3 DNA: TGTGCCAGCAGTTTATACACAGGCTACGAGCAGTACTTC
J gene: TRBJ2-7
V gene: TRBV6-5
D gene: .
clone size: .

CDR3 protein: CASSSGPQLNTGELFF
CDR3 DNA: TGCGCCAGCAGCTCCGGGCCCCAGTTGAACACCGGGGAGCTGTTTTTT
J gene: TRBJ2-2
V gene: TRBV5-1
D gene: .
clone size: few

CDR3 protein: CAYGPNIQYF
CDR3 DNA: TGTGCCTACGGCCCAAACATTCAGTACTTC
J gene: TRBJ2-4
V gene: TRBV7-9
D gene: .
clone size: once

CDR3 protein: CASSLAQGWNSPLHF
CDR3 DNA: TGTGCCAGCAGCTTAGCGCAGGGGTGGAATTCACCCCTCCACTTT
J gene: TRBJ1-6
V gene: TRBV7-9
D gene: .
clone size: few

CDR3 protein: CASRPGLSGYTEAFF
CDR3 DNA: TGCGCCAGCAGGCCCGGGTTAAGTGGCTACACTGAAGCTTTCTTT
J gene: TRBJ1-1
V gene: TRBV5-1
D gene: .
clone size: many

CDR3 protein: CASSAGAGHQPQHF
CDR3 DNA: TGTGCCAGCAGCGCCGGGGCAGGGCATCAGCCCCAGCATTTT
J gene: TRBJ1-5
V gene: TRBV6-1
D gene: .
clone size: many

CDR3 protein: CSVARTGVDFGYTF
CDR3 DNA: TGCAGCGTCGCGCGTACGGGGGTAGATTTTGGCTACACCTTC
J gene: TRBJ1-2
V gene: TRBV29-1
D gene: .
clone size: .

CDR3 protein: CASSAGEPLAASKETQYF
CDR3 DNA: TGTGCCAGCAGCGCAGGGGAACCTCTAGCGGCGTCAAAAGAGACCCAGTACTTC
J gene: TRBJ2-5
V gene: TRBV9
D gene: .
clone size: .

CDR3 protein: CASSSPTGRSSYEQYF
CDR3 DNA: TGTGCCAGCAGTTCTCCGACAGGTCGTAGCTCCTACGAGCAGTACTTC
J gene: TRBJ2-7
V gene: TRBV6-9
D gene: .
clone size: many